This T cell receptor beta chain was sequenced during a study of shared clonotypes between healthy human individuals. The CDR3 has 14 amino acids. Germline loops: CDR1 SGHTA, CDR2 FQGTGA. V lost 4 bases and J lost 5, with 15 bases in between. A roughly 200 ng quantity of DNA, 25,000 to 30,000 T cell genomes, went into the sorted-subset replicate PCRs. Using immunoSEQ multiplex PCR, the repertoire was profiled, and TCRdb retains in-frame clones only, with some absent. The data show approximately 2.1 million clones, 85% to 95% seen once. What was sequenced was naive CD4+ T cells from PBMCs. The sample's subset: CD45RA+ positively selected. V is TRBV7-3 and J is TRBJ2-7; tentatively, D is TRBD1 (7 bases). The clonotype was recovered from a man aged 18 to 29 in good health. Some clones in this sample may be carry-over from other donors' samples. The CDR3 region is CASSSPGGRNEQYF. CDR3 nucleotides: TGTGCCAGCAGCTCGCCAGGGGGGCGGAACGAGCAGTACTTC. The full variable domain, completed using reference TRBV7-3 and TRBJ2-7, is GAGVSQTPSNKVTEKGKYVELRCDPISGHTALYWYRQSLGQGPEFLIYFQGTGAADDSGLPNDRFFAVRPEGSVSTLKIQRTERGDSAVYLCASSSPGGRNEQYFGPGTRLTVT.